Each of the 26 T cell receptor beta chains below was sequenced from the same sample in a study of T cells in Graves' hyperthyroidism and ophthalmopathy. Amplification of TCR beta CDR3 regions was performed using RNA transcripts as template. TCR CDR3 regions were first amplified by RT-PCR with HTBI primers. MiXCR, run by TCRdb on the multiplex PCR reads, gives a single entry per CDR3 protein. Here the sample spans about 350,000 distinct CDR3 sequences, about 15% being singletons. The sequencing sample was made of blood. The receptor set was obtained from a woman aged 25 to 39 with Graves' hyperthyroidism.

This clonotype occurred many times. This chain connects TRBV18 to TRBJ2-7; no clear D gene. CDR1 is KGHSH, CDR2 LQKENI, per germline. Trimming removed 2 bases from V and 6 bases from J, with 8 bases in between. This CDR3 spans 12 amino acids. CDR3 region: CASSPSQIEQYF. The CDR3 coding sequence is TGTGCCAGCTCACCATCACAGATCGAGCAGTACTTC.

The V and J genes are TRBV2 and TRBJ2-4; possibly TRBD1 or TRBD2 for D (5 bases each). The V gene's germline CDR1 is SNHLY and CDR2 FYNNEI. The CDR3 loop spans 14 amino acids. Trimming removed 8 bases from V and 4 bases from J, with 15 bases in between. The CDR3, as DNA: TGTGCCAGCTTCCCGGGGACGGATAAAAACATTCAGTACTTC. Encoded protein: CASFPGTDKNIQYF. The full variable domain, with the rest looked up from reference TRBV2 and TRBJ2-4, is EPEVTQTPSHQVTQMGQEVILRCVPISNHLYFYWYRQILGQKVEFLVSFYNNEISEKSEIFDDQFSVERPDGSNFTLKIRSTKLEDSAMYFCASFPGTDKNIQYFGAGTRLSVL.

Only a few counts were recorded for this clonotype. This rearrangement joins TRBV20-1 to TRBJ2-7, with 8 bases aligning to TRBD2. The CDR3 totals 13 residues. CDR1 and CDR2 (germline): DFQATT, SNEGSKA (reference sequence). The V segment lost 7 bases and the J segment 4 bases; nucleotides outside the gene matches: 9. The CDR3 DNA is TGCAGTGTCTCGACTAGCGATCGTTACGAGCAGTACTTC. It encodes CSVSTSDRYEQYF.

This clonotype was counted a few times. V gene TRBV10-3 combines with J gene TRBJ1-6; no clear D gene. Germline CDR1 is ENHRY and CDR2 is SYGVKD. The V and J ends lost 9 bases and 7 bases respectively, with 19 bases between them. This CDR3 contains 15 residues. The CDR3 protein is CAIRPAEGLNSPLHF. CDR3 sequence (DNA): TGTGCCATTCGCCCGGCTGAAGGTCTAAATTCACCCCTCCACTTT.

This clonotype was seen only a few times. The rearrangement uses TRBV2 and TRBJ1-1; D is possibly TRBD1 (5 bases). There are 12 residues in the CDR3. Trimming shortened V by 1 base and J by 8 bases, and 8 bases separated the two germline ends. CDR1 and CDR2 from the germline V gene are SNHLY and FYNNEI. This CDR3 is CASSEGRGEAFF. As DNA, the CDR3 is TGTGCCAGCAGTGAAGGGCGGGGGGAAGCTTTCTTT.

This clonotype appeared a few times. This may arise from a read error, as a much more abundant clone is one base away. The chain uses TRBV2 and TRBJ2-1, with unresolved D. The CDR3 spans 15 residues. The germline CDR1 and CDR2 sequences are SNHLY and FYNNEI. V lost 6 bases, J lost 5 bases, and 17 bases lay in between. Here the CDR3 DNA reads TGTGCCAGCAGCTTCGACTGGTCACGCGACAATGAGCAGTTCTTC. This encodes CASSFDWSRDNEQFF. Full variable domain (rest looked up from reference TRBV2 and TRBJ2-1): EPEVTQTPSHQVTQMGQEVILRCVPISNHLYFYWYRQILGQKVEFLVSFYNNEISEKSEIFDDQFSVERPDGSNFTLKIRSTKLEDSAMYFCASSFDWSRDNEQFFGPGTRLTVL.

Ten or more counts support this clonotype. The J gene is TRBJ2-5, the V gene TRBV19; 10 bases are shared with TRBD1. This CDR3 has 15 amino acids. V shed 10 bases, J shed 5 bases, and the junction held 13 bases outside the gene matches. Germline values: CDR1 LNHDA, CDR2 SQIVND (reference sequence). CDR3 residues: CATNPAGQGRETQYF. In DNA form, the CDR3 reads TGTGCCACTAACCCTGCGGGACAGGGGAGGGAGACCCAGTACTTC.

Remarks on this clonotype: One junction end does not reproduce the germline sequence, and a read error may be involved. This chain joins TRBV28 and TRBJ1-1; 8 bases match TRBD1. The CDR3 is made up of 14 amino acids. Germline CDR1 and CDR2: MDHEN and SYDVKM. The CDR3 loop is CASSLRQGLDEDGF. CDR3 nucleotides: TGTGCCAGCAGTCTTAGACAGGGGCTCGACGAAGACGGGTTT.

The chain couples TRBV5-4 to TRBJ2-7; D may correspond to TRBD1 or TRBD2 (5 bases each). This CDR3 spans 11 amino acids. The V gene lost 3 bases and the J gene lost 9 bases, with 10 bases spanning the gap. In germline, CDR1 is SGHNT, CDR2 YYREEE (reference sequence). The CDR3 sequence: CASSSRDLQYF. The CDR3 bases are TGTGCCAGCAGCTCGAGGGACCTGCAGTACTTC.

Many counts were recorded for this clonotype. The rearrangement links TRBV20-1 to TRBJ1-4; D call uncertain. V dropped 0 bases and J dropped 11 bases, with 22 bases sitting between them. The CDR3 runs 16 residues. From germline, CDR1 is DFQATT and CDR2 SNEGSKA (reference sequence). This CDR3 reads CSARDLGSEATGKLFF. In DNA form, the CDR3 reads TGCAGTGCTAGAGATTTAGGCAGTGAAGCGACCGGGAAACTGTTTTTT.

This clonotype occurred many times. The chain employs TRBV28 and TRBJ2-1; the D gene could be TRBD1 or TRBD2 (6 bases each). The CDR3 sequence is 18 residues long. Germline V CDR1 and CDR2: MDHEN, SYDVKM. Trimming left V 3 bases short and J 10 bases short, with 28 bases between. The CDR3 nucleotides are TGTGCCAGCAGTTTTACCCTTCATCCGGCGGGTGGGGGGCCAGAGCAGTTCTTC. Translated: CASSFTLHPAGGGPEQFF.

The V call is TRBV6-1, the J call TRBJ1-1; D uncertain. V gave up 7 bases and J gave up 1 base, with 16 bases separating them. The germline CDR1 and CDR2 sequences are MNHNS and SASEGT. The CDR3 length is 15 residues. The chain's CDR3 is CASTLGRLSNTEAFF. In nucleotides, the CDR3 is TGTGCCAGCACCCTCGGGCGGCTCTCGAACACTGAAGCTTTCTTT.

In its sample, this clonotype was seen many times. This rearrangement joins TRBV5-5 to TRBJ2-5; 8 nucleotides agree with TRBD2. With 5 bases clipped from V and 7 bases from J, the junction kept 7 bases outside the gene matches. This CDR3 contains 13 residues. The germline V gene encodes CDR1 SGHKS and CDR2 YYEKEE (reference sequence). The CDR3 here is CASRLTSGGTQYF. The CDR3 bases are TGTGCCAGCAGGCTCACTAGCGGTGGGACCCAGTACTTC.

This clonotype was found a few times. This chain uses TRBV29-1 with TRBJ2-5; maybe TRBD2 (5 bases). This CDR3 has 12 residues. CDR1 and CDR2 from the germline V gene are SQVTM and ANQGSEA. The germline V and J ends were trimmed by 2 bases and 5 bases, with 9 bases remaining between them. The CDR3 here is CSVEHGKETQYF. CDR3 bases: TGCAGCGTTGAACACGGGAAGGAGACCCAGTACTTC.

This clonotype was seen only a few times. The chain links TRBV24-1 to TRBJ2-2; D possibly matches TRBD1 or TRBD2 (5 bases each). Germline-derived CDR1 and CDR2 are KGHDR and SFDVKD. This CDR3 has 16 amino acids. V dropped 3 bases and J dropped 0 bases, with 10 bases sitting between them. The CDR3 is CATSDPGTANTGELFF. The CDR3 nucleotides read TGTGCCACCAGTGATCCCGGGACGGCGAACACCGGGGAGCTGTTTTTT.

This clonotype was seen ten or more times. CDR3 protein: CASSFLTNQPQHF. For the CDR3, the DNA is TGTGCCAGCAGTTTTCTAACAAATCAGCCCCAGCATTTT. This sequence joins TRBV28 and TRBJ1-5, with D unresolved. The CDR3 loop spans 13 amino acids. Germline-derived CDR1 and CDR2 are MDHEN and SYDVKM. Trimming left V 3 bases short and J 4 bases short, with 7 bases between.

At least ten counts were recorded for this clonotype. The chain employs TRBV5-5 and TRBJ2-7, with a tentative D call TRBD2 (6 bases). The ends were cut back, 1 base at V and 2 bases at J, with 13 bases in the middle. The V gene's germline CDR1 is SGHKS and CDR2 YYEKEE (reference sequence). The length of the CDR3 is 15 residues. CDR3 sequence (DNA): TGTGCCAGCAGCTTGTCAGGGACTTACGCCTACGAGCAGTACTTC. Its protein product is CASSLSGTYAYEQYF.

This sequence joins TRBV4-3 and TRBJ2-5, with 14 bases matching TRBD2. The CDR3 runs 16 residues. J was trimmed by 5 bases and V by 1 base; bases with no gene match: 3. The V gene's germline CDR1 is LGHNA and CDR2 YSLEER. CDR3 nucleotides: TGCGCCAGCAGCCAAGGACTAGCGGGAGGGCTCGAGACCCAGTACTTC. It specifies CASSQGLAGGLETQYF.

This clonotype was seen a handful of times. The chain joins TRBV5-1 to TRBJ1-6; D gene unclear. This CDR3 comprises 13 residues. Germline V gene sequence: CDR1 SGHRS, CDR2 YFSETQ. Trimming pared 1 base from V and 8 bases from J, leaving 7 bases between. The chain's CDR3 is CASSLQMDSPLHF. The CDR3 DNA sequence: TGCGCCAGCAGCTTGCAGATGGATTCACCCCTCCACTTT.

The rearrangement joins TRBV7-9 to TRBJ2-1; 8 bases map to TRBD2. V dropped 5 bases and J dropped 7; count of bases not matched to a gene: 13. The germline V gene has CDR1 SEHNR and CDR2 FQNEAQ (reference sequence). The CDR3 runs 16 residues. The CDR3, as DNA: TGTGCCAGCAGCATCTCCATGGGACTAGGGTCTAATGAGCAGTTCTTC. Its translation: CASSISMGLGSNEQFF.

This clonotype was seen a handful of times. V usage is TRBV6-2 or TRBV6-3 and J usage is TRBJ2-1; 16 bases are a match to TRBD2. Per the germline V gene, CDR1 is MNHEY and CDR2 is SVGEGT. The junction had 7 bases not matched to a gene; V was cut back by 5 bases and J by 6 bases. The CDR3 runs 17 residues. The CDR3 is CASSRRGLAGGVNEQFF. The CDR3, as DNA: TGTGCCAGCAGTCGTCGGGGACTAGCGGGAGGGGTCAATGAGCAGTTCTTC.

This clonotype was counted a few times. The J gene is TRBJ2-2, the V gene TRBV20-1; TRBD1 matches 11 bases. From germline, CDR1 is DFQATT and CDR2 SNEGSKA (reference sequence). The CDR3 consists of 17 residues. The V gene end was trimmed by 3 bases and the J gene end by 7 bases; junction bases not matched to a gene: 13. CDR3 coding DNA: TGCAGTGCTAGGATTATGAGCGGACAGGGGGCTGTCGGGGAGCTGTTTTTT. Translation: CSARIMSGQGAVGELFF.

This clonotype was counted many times. The V gene is TRBV5-1, the J gene TRBJ1-1; 7 nucleotides match TRBD1. CDR1 is SGHRS, CDR2 YFSETQ, per germline. CDR3 length equals 14 residues. Losses at the gene ends were 0 bases for V and 2 bases for J; bases not matched to a gene: 1. The CDR3 spells CASSLGDRNTEAFF. The DNA of the CDR3 is TGCGCCAGCAGCTTGGGGGACAGAAACACTGAAGCTTTCTTT.

This clonotype was counted many times. The rearrangement links TRBV12-3 or TRBV12-4 to TRBJ2-2; possible D gene TRBD2, 5 bases. The CDR3 contains 13 residues. Deletions cut 6 bases from V and 4 bases from J, with 9 bases between. CDR3 sequence reads: CASRLEVTGELFF. The CDR3 DNA reads as TGTGCCAGCAGACTGGAGGTCACCGGGGAGCTGTTTTTT.

The V call is TRBV19, the J call TRBJ2-3; D is perhaps TRBD2 (7 bases). V shed 3 bases and J shed 0 bases, with 16 bases lying between them. The CDR3 is 17 residues long. Per germline, CDR1 LNHDA and CDR2 SQIVND (reference sequence). As DNA, the CDR3 is TGTGCCAGTAGTATGGCGCGGCGGGGGCCTAGCACAGATACGCAGTATTTT. The encoded protein is CASSMARRGPSTDTQYF.

Only a few counts were recorded for this clonotype. This chain links TRBV5-1 with TRBJ2-7, with D maybe TRBD2 (6 bases). CDR3 size: 11 residues. The germline V gene encodes CDR1 SGHRS and CDR2 YFSETQ. Trimming took 8 bases from V and 4 from J, leaving 10 bases between them. The CDR3 DNA sequence: TGCGCCAGAGGGACTTCGTACGAGCAGTACTTC. This sequence encodes CARGTSYEQYF.